This T cell receptor beta chain was sequenced during a study of T-cell memory formation after mild COVID-19. Study in general: Largely donor-specific sequence clusters came from a couple of donors. Study-wide results and limits: Day 15 to 85 contracting clones showed balanced CD4/CD8; later expanders leaned CD4+.

With regard to this clonotype: What it binds is not known.

From 5'RACE with constant-segment primers came TCR alpha and TCR beta cDNA libraries that carried sample barcodes and UMIs. TCRdb reanalysed the 5' RACE reads using MiXCR and keeps one entry per CDR3 protein. The sample yields around 410,000 distinct CDR3 sequences, around 22% seen once. The receptor's source is an adult woman who had mild COVID-19 (a few samples of this study predate the infection). Cell type and time point are not known. Sequencing input: PBMCs or a T cell subset sorted from them (not recorded which).

CDR3 sequence: CASSYSVGQPQHF. For the CDR3, the DNA is TGTGCCAGCAGTTACTCTGTAGGTCAGCCCCAGCATTTT. V usage is TRBV6-6 and J usage is TRBJ1-5; D is unresolved. The CDR3 runs to 13 residues. CDR1 and CDR2 from the germline V gene are MNHNY and SVGAGI (reference sequence). V was shortened by 0 bases and J by 6 bases, with 6 bases between the two germline ends.